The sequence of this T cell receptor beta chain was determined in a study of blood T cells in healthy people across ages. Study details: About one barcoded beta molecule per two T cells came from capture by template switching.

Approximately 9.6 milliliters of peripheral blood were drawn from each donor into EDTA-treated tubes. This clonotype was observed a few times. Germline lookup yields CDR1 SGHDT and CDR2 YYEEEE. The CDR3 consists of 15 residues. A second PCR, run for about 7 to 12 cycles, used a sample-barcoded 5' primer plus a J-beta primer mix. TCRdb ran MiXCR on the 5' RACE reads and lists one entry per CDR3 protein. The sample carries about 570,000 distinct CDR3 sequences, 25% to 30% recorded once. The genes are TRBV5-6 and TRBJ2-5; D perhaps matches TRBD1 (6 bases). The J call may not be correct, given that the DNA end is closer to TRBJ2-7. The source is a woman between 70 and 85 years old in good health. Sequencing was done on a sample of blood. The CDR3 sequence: CASSSPTGVPYEQYF. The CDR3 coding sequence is TGTGCCAGCAGCTCACCGACAGGTGTCCCCTACGAGCAGTACTTC.